Listed below are T cell receptor beta chains from one sample, sequenced in a study of identifying expanded T cells in peripheral blood. The data were produced by immunoSEQ multiplex PCR, yet TCRdb's version contains in-frame clones alone and is incomplete. The sample lists under 85,000 clones; 65% to 85% were seen once. Sequenced: blood. The receptors were sampled from a person aged 18 to 75 in good health. Both conserved end residues are part of each CDR3.

TRBV18	TRBJ2-7	CASSPRRAGDNEQYF
TRBV28	TRBJ2-7	CASSLVTSGRAGEQYF
TRBV5-1	TRBJ1-1	CASSLGDIGGTEAFF
TRBV18	TRBJ2-5	CASSSLDQETQYF
TRBV28	TRBJ2-1	CAGKGGGLAESHNEQFF
TRBV5-1	TRBJ2-6	CASSPGTGRANVLTF
TRBV18	TRBJ2-5	CASSPGAGEETQYF
TRBV5-1	TRBJ2-3	CASSLALAAIDTQYF
TRBV28	TRBJ1-5	CASSYPGQGPNSNQPQHF
TRBV20-1	TRBJ1-2	CSATGESGYTF
TRBV5-1	TRBJ2-3	CASSQEGRTLTDTQYF
TRBV19	TRBJ2-3	CASSDGTSGSGTQYF
TRBV7-9	TRBJ1-1	CASSLGVGAFF
TRBV29-1	TRBJ2-7	CSVEGTSAHEQYF
TRBV9	TRBJ2-7	CASSVGVSSSYEQYF
TRBV29-1	TRBJ2-7	CSVVRASGALYEQYF
TRBV28	TRBJ2-5	CASTQVGQGAYGGETQYF
TRBV15	TRBJ1-1	CATSRDETEAFF
TRBV29-1	TRBJ1-4	CSVSILPNEKLFF
TRBV5-4	TRBJ2-7	CASSRGTSGTYEQYF
TRBV5-1	TRBJ2-7	CASSLGQASYEQYF
TRBV11-2	TRBJ1-1	CASSYNYGTEAFF
TRBV30	TRBJ2-3	CAWSVLAPDTQYF
TRBV28	TRBJ2-7	CASTPYQGRYEQYF
TRBV7-6	TRBJ2-7	CASSFVGQGSYEQYF
TRBV6-6	TRBJ2-2	CASSFSTGELFF
TRBV6-1	TRBJ1-2	CASSEYGAGGYGYTF
TRBV5-1	TRBJ2-1	CASSSGPEQFF
TRBV6-5	TRBJ1-2	CASSLGGDDYGYTF
TRBV27	-	CASSNSFYEQYF
TRBV28	TRBJ1-2	CASSQDINYGYTF
TRBV19	TRBJ2-1	CASSGGHYSYNEQFF
TRBV11-1	TRBJ1-1	CASSLGIPGHTEAFF
TRBV27	TRBJ1-5	CASSPRPDGANQPQHF
TRBV4-3	TRBJ1-3	CASSQDSGRAPSGNTIYF
TRBV6-1	TRBJ1-2	CASSPLFYGYTF
TRBV23-1	TRBJ2-7	CASSQSAQGFHYEQYF
TRBV15	TRBJ2-3	CATSRDRGDISRRYF
TRBV4-1	TRBJ1-4	CASSQDTGTGGEKLFF
TRBV15	TRBJ2-7	CATSRDRGYEQYF
TRBV5-6	TRBJ1-4	CASSTTGGNEKLFF
TRBV5-1	TRBJ1-2	CASSLETVNYGYTF
TRBV5-5	TRBJ2-5	CASSLGGEGYQETQYF
TRBV28	TRBJ2-7	CASSLGVLEGGLYEQYF
TRBV5-1	TRBJ1-3	CASSLGTATLGNTIYF
TRBV4-1	TRBJ1-3	CASSYEMGVFGNTIYF
TRBV4-2	TRBJ2-1	CASSQDQASAYNEQFF
TRBV7-7	TRBJ2-5	CASSLSRGRAETQYF
TRBV6-6	TRBJ2-1	CASSYSSEEQFF
TRBV28	TRBJ1-2	CASSLVPGTGGSGYTF
TRBV25-1	TRBJ2-3	CASSYRVSSTDTQYF
TRBV6-1	TRBJ1-5	CASTGQGNQPQHF
TRBV13	TRBJ1-2	CASSLGLSGQGNGYTF